The source of this T cell receptor (beta chain) is a study of tumor-infiltrating lymphocytes in glioblastoma multiforme (dated by TCRdb to the late 2010s). As for the study more broadly: To test whether intratumoral genomic heterogeneity fosters TIL diversity, the study jointly examined somatic mutations, TIL diversity and immune response activity.

Its CDR3 holds 13 amino acids, cysteine through phenylalanine. Just CDR3 DNA is preserved here, 39 bases in frame from base 1. Trimming costs V 8 bases and J 6 bases, and their ends lie 13 bases apart. According to the germline V gene, CDR1 reads MNHEY and CDR2 reads SVGEGT. TCRB libraries were built from RNA via three nested multiplex PCR rounds using a modified ARM-PCR protocol with multiple V-beta primers and a C-beta primer. Starting from approximately 0.46 ug of total RNA, TCRB-specific cDNA was synthesized using ProtoScript II Reverse Transcriptase and a C-beta primer. The description of the TCRB libraries did not mention any unique molecular identifiers. The third PCR added barcodes and adapters over approximately 25 cycles with Deep VentR (exo-) polymerase, followed by gel purification of 250-500 bp bands. An Illumina HiSeq 2500 generating 250 bp paired-end reads was used to sequence the TCRB libraries. The authors' analysis ran thus. Trimmomatic was used to clean reads, FLASH to merge reads, MiGEC to assign V, D and J segments, and VDJtools to perform the analysis. Repertoire diversity was quantified with the Shannon-Wiener diversity index calculated using VDJtools. TCRdb itself trimmed the public reads at Q25 with fastp, ran MiXCR and retained productive beta chains. CDR3 protein sequences are deduplicated, and each keeps its most common genes and DNA. TCRdb's processing, not the study's, gives the V and J calls here. The sample includes 13,000 to 15,000 distinct CDR3 sequences, with 65% to 80% observed a single time. About 50% of the sample is held by the ten biggest clonotypes.

A word on this clonotype: Its cognate antigen has yet to be identified. Qualities for individual bases were not recorded, and no much larger clone is one base off.

The AllPrep DNA/RNA mini kit was used to purify genomic DNA and total RNA at the same time from each of the 9 to 11 tumor samples. Every RNA sample had an RNA integrity number above 6.5 and an OD 260/280 ratio above 1.9. Results and caveats for the whole study, not just this receptor: Generalizability was limited because only one glioblastoma patient was included in the TCR and somatic mutation analysis. Clone frequencies may be distorted by RNA-based TCR sequencing because unequal numbers of TCR transcripts are carried by T cells. The authors noted that sorting T cells into functional subsets, which was not done in the study, would be a future improvement.

The chain couples TRBV6-2 or TRBV6-3 to TRBJ2-2, with the D assignment possibly TRBD1 or TRBD2, given 5 matching bases for each. This receptor was identified in a male donor with glioblastoma. Sequenced sample: brain tumor tissue. The DNA sequence reads TGTGCCAGCCTAAGGGACGAAGCCGGGGAGCTGTTTTTT. Its translation reads: CASLRDEAGELFF.